This T cell receptor (beta chain) was observed in a study of vaccination and CD4 T cells after COVID-19. Background on the study: Nasal swab PCR showed SARS-CoV-2 in convalescent patients, under ten with mild and one with severe disease.

Treatment meaning: roughly 11-day PBMC culture with coronavirus spike peptide pools or control peptides (ViraFEST assay). The germline V gene encodes CDR1 MNHNS and CDR2 SASEGT. The length of the CDR3 is 13 residues. The V gene end was trimmed by 6 bases and the J gene end by 7 bases; junction bases not matched to a gene: 6. The Oncomine TCR Beta short-read assay was applied to DNA of cultured CD4+ T cells. TCRdb used MiXCR to reprocess the PCR reads, holding one entry per CDR3 protein. The data show more than 13,000 distinct CDR3 sequences, less than 60% seen once. Concerning this clonotype itself: Its antigen is undetermined.

The TCR sequence derives from a human donor who had recovered from COVID-19. This sequence joins TRBV6-1 and TRBJ1-5; 7 nucleotides align to TRBD1. The source material was CD4+ T cells from blood, cultured in vitro, sampled before SARS-CoV-2 vaccination. CDR3 region: CASRGGWGQPQHF. As DNA, the CDR3 is TGTGCCAGCAGAGGGGGCTGGGGGCAGCCCCAGCATTTT.